This entry features one T cell receptor beta chain sequence. Cells designated naive CD8 were CD45RO-negative and were positively selected for CCR7, with terminally differentiated effector memory CD45RA+ cells excluded. The data originate from a study of shared clonotypes between healthy human individuals. Method: immunoSEQ multiplex PCR; TCRdb's copy keeps in-frame clones and lacks some. The sample shows about 2.1 million clones, 93% of them seen only once. Material for sequencing was naive CD8+ T cells from PBMCs. This TCR derives from a man between 18 and 35 years old in good health. Some clones in this sample may be carry-over from other donors' samples.

The CDR3: CSAFRELAYEQYF. The CDR3 DNA is TGCAGCGCGTTCCGGGAGCTCGCCTACGAGCAGTACTTC. The rearrangement links TRBV29-1 to TRBJ2-7; possibly TRBD2 for D (6 bases). V lost 7 bases, J lost 2 bases, and 15 bases lay in between. The CDR3 contains 13 residues. The V gene's germline CDR1 is SQVTM and CDR2 ANQGSEA.